The 17 T cell receptor beta chains below all came from one sample that was sequenced in a study of CD8 T cells in Susac syndrome. Reverse transcription of 0.5 to 1 ug RNA was performed with random hexamers. In TCRdb, the immunoSEQ multiplex PCR reads were re-called with MiXCR into one record per CDR3 protein. Among 180,000 or so distinct CDR3 sequences, about 95% were seen once, and the ten largest hold around 0.085%. Sequenced sample: CD4+ T cells from PBMCs. Source of these receptors: a human donor with multiple sclerosis.

The CDR3 region is CATSATGAQETQYF. The CDR3 DNA follows: TGTGCCACCAGTGCGACAGGGGCACAAGAGACCCAGTACTTC. V and J are TRBV24-1 and TRBJ2-5; 8 nucleotides agree with TRBD1. Germline assignment: CDR1 KGHDR and CDR2 SFDVKD. The CDR3 totals 14 residues. The V segment lost 5 bases and the J segment 2 bases; nucleotides outside the gene matches: 3.

CDR3 loop: CASSPTYGFGETQYF. The CDR3 nucleotides are TGTGCCAGCAGCCCCACCTACGGGTTTGGGGAGACCCAGTACTTC. The chain joins TRBV3-1 to TRBJ2-5; D is ambiguous. The CDR3 length is 15 residues. Trimming took off 4 bases at V and 5 bases at J, with 17 bases between the two ends. Per germline, CDR1 LGHDT and CDR2 YNNKEL (reference sequence).

CDR3 DNA sequence: TGTGCCAGCAGTTACTCCAGTGCAGATACGCAGTATTTT. The encoded protein is CASSYSSADTQYF. The chain joins TRBV6-6 to TRBJ2-3; D unresolved. Germline CDR1 and CDR2: MNHNY and SVGAGI (reference sequence). There are 13 residues in the CDR3. The germline V and J ends were trimmed by 0 bases and 4 bases, with 5 bases remaining between them.

The chain couples TRBV2 to TRBJ2-7; D is ambiguous. Germline CDR1 is SNHLY and CDR2 is FYNNEI. CDR3 length: 13 residues. V lost 5 bases, J lost 8 bases, and 16 bases lay in between. CDR3 sequence (DNA): TGTGCCAGCAGTCCCCACGTGCTTTTGCAGCAGTACTTC. This codes for CASSPHVLLQQYF.

This chain joins TRBV20-1 and TRBJ2-5, with 8 bases aligning to TRBD1. The V segment lost 3 bases and the J segment 6 bases; nucleotides outside the gene matches: 6. This CDR3 has 13 amino acids. The germline CDR1 and CDR2 sequences are DFQATT and SNEGSKA (reference sequence). CDR3 region: CSARLTGGKTQYF. The CDR3 DNA follows: TGCAGTGCTAGGCTCACAGGGGGGAAGACCCAGTACTTC.

This clonotype appeared a single time. The CDR3 sequence: CAITGFGDEQFF. The CDR3 nucleotides read TGTGCCATCACCGGATTTGGGGATGAGCAGTTCTTC. V is TRBV10-3 and J is TRBJ2-1; D not resolved. The V gene lost 7 bases and the J gene lost 8 bases, with 12 bases spanning the gap. The CDR3 runs to 12 residues. Germline V gene lookup returns CDR1 ENHRY and CDR2 SYGVKD.

This sequence joins TRBV27 and TRBJ2-7, with 10 bases fitting TRBD1. The CDR3 covers 15 residues. Trimming cost V 5 bases and J 4 bases; bases outside gene matches: 8. Germline loops: CDR1 MNHEY, CDR2 SMNVEV (reference sequence). The CDR3 DNA is TGTGCCAGCAGTCCCTGGACAGGGGGATTTTACGAGCAGTACTTC. As protein: CASSPWTGGFYEQYF.

The chain links TRBV23-1 to TRBJ1-5; D gene ambiguous. TRBV23-1 is recorded as an ORF, its role being uncertain. V lost 7 bases, J lost 8 bases, and 18 bases lay in between. The CDR3 contains 14 residues. The CDR3 bases are TGCGCCAGCAACTTGGGGAGAGGGAATAAGCCCCAGCATTTT. Translated, it gives CASNLGRGNKPQHF.

The V gene is TRBV12-3 or TRBV12-4, the J gene TRBJ1-5, with 8 bases matching TRBD1. The CDR3 has 16 residues. J was trimmed by 8 bases and V by 3 bases; bases with no gene match: 12. The CDR3 DNA reads as TGTGCCAGCAGTTTCCGCAGGGGGCCCGGTATTAAGCCCCAGCATTTT. Protein sequence: CASSFRRGPGIKPQHF.

The chain links TRBV29-1 to TRBJ1-2; 9 nucleotides match TRBD1. This CDR3 has 13 amino acids. Trimming took 6 bases from V and 7 from J; bases not matched to a gene: 9. Germline V gives CDR1 SQVTM, CDR2 ANQGSEA. CDR3 region: CSVSQTGGFGYTF. CDR3 nucleotide sequence: TGCAGCGTCAGCCAGACAGGGGGTTTTGGCTACACCTTC.

The chain's CDR3 is CSVPSGSYNEQFF. The CDR3, as DNA: TGCAGCGTTCCTAGCGGGTCTTACAATGAGCAGTTCTTC. The V gene is TRBV29-1, the J gene TRBJ2-1, with 8 bases identical to TRBD2. The CDR3 is 13 amino acids. From germline, CDR1 is SQVTM and CDR2 ANQGSEA. The V segment lost 5 bases and the J segment 4 bases; nucleotides outside the gene matches: 4.

The chain carries TRBV12-3 or TRBV12-4 and TRBJ1-2; D may be TRBD1 (5 bases). The CDR3 covers 12 residues. V dropped 8 bases and J dropped 4 bases, with 11 bases sitting between them. The CDR3 DNA sequence: TGTGCCAGCGGGGGAGCTCGCTATGGCTACACCTTC. Translated: CASGGARYGYTF.

The rearrangement uses TRBV18 and TRBJ2-6; D uncertain. Trimming removed 4 bases at V and 2 bases at J, with 6 bases between. Germline CDR1 is KGHSH and CDR2 is LQKENI. This CDR3 is built from 14 residues. The CDR3 loop is CASSRAAGANVLTF. The CDR3 DNA reads as TGTGCCAGCTCACGTGCGGCTGGGGCCAACGTCCTGACTTTC.

The chain joins TRBV20-1 to TRBJ2-1; 7 nucleotides match TRBD2. V was pared by 2 bases and J by 7 bases, with 11 bases of the junction left unmatched. The length of the CDR3 is 15 residues. CDR1 and CDR2 from the germline V gene are DFQATT and SNEGSKA (reference sequence). CDR3 nucleotides: TGCAGTGCTAGAAGGTGGGAGGGCCGGAAGAATGAGCAGTTCTTC. This translates into CSARRWEGRKNEQFF.

The genes are TRBV3-1 and TRBJ2-5; D unresolved. Trimming shortened V by 4 bases and J by 4 bases, and 16 bases separated the two germline ends. Germline V gives CDR1 LGHDT, CDR2 YNNKEL (reference sequence). CDR3 size: 15 residues. The CDR3 region is CASSPIGARRETQYF. The CDR3 DNA sequence: TGTGCCAGCAGCCCCATTGGAGCGCGTAGAGAGACCCAGTACTTC.

This sequence joins TRBV15 and TRBJ1-5; TRBD1 is a possible D gene (5 bases). Germline V gene lookup returns CDR1 LNHNV and CDR2 YYDKDF (reference sequence). Trimming pared 6 bases from V and 2 bases from J, leaving 20 bases between. The CDR3 has 17 amino acids. The CDR3 loop reads CATSSPSGREGNQPQHF. In nucleotides, the CDR3 is TGTGCCACCAGTTCCCCCTCCGGCAGGGAAGGCAATCAGCCCCAGCATTTT. Variable domain in full (rest from reference TRBV15 and TRBJ1-5): DAMVIQNPRYQVTQFGKPVTLSCSQTLNHNVMYWYQQKSSQAPKLLFHYYDKDFNNEADTPDNFQSRRPNTSFCFLDIRSPGLGDTAMYLCATSSPSGREGNQPQHFGDGTRLSIL.

V is TRBV20-1 and J is TRBJ2-5; D is ambiguous. This CDR3 spans 10 amino acids. In germline, CDR1 is DFQATT, CDR2 SNEGSKA (reference sequence). V was cut by 6 bases and J by 5 bases, with 7 bases left in between. In nucleotides, the CDR3 is TGCAGTGCCTATAGGGAGACCCAGTACTTC. Amino acids: CSAYRETQYF.